One and the same sample provided the 3 T cell receptor beta chains below, sequenced in a study of CD8 T cells in ankylosing spondylitis. TCRdb itself ran the 5' RACE reads through MiXCR, one entry per CDR3 protein. Of about 240,000 distinct CDR3 sequences listed, roughly a quarter are singletons. Sequenced material: blood, either unsorted or a sorted T cell fraction (not recorded which). Receptor source: a male donor with ankylosing spondylitis or in good health (not recorded which).

In this sample, this clonotype turned up a few times. This sequence joins TRBV6-1 and TRBJ2-1; no clear D gene. Trimming stripped 6 bases from V and 5 bases from J, with 11 bases between. Germline V CDR1 and CDR2: MNHNS, SASEGT. The CDR3 has 13 amino acids. Here the CDR3 DNA reads TGTGCCAGCAGCATAAGTCGTAACAATGAGCAGTTCTTC. Protein sequence: CASSISRNNEQFF.

The chain employs TRBV15 and TRBJ2-5, with D tentatively TRBD2 (5 bases). V lost 4 bases and J 1 base, leaving 13 bases between the germline ends. There are 15 residues in the CDR3. Per the germline V gene, CDR1 is LNHNV and CDR2 is YYDKDF (reference sequence). CDR3 region: CATSTGLEAQETQYF. The CDR3 DNA is TGTGCCACCAGCACGGGGTTGGAGGCCCAAGAGACCCAGTACTTC.

This clonotype appeared once. The chain is built from TRBV7-6 and TRBJ2-7; 7 nucleotides agree with TRBD1. The CDR3 runs to 13 residues. The germline V gene encodes CDR1 SGHVS and CDR2 FNYEAQ. Trimming at V came to 1 base and at J to 7 bases, leaving 4 bases not matched to a gene. The CDR3 DNA is TGTGCCAGCAGCTTAGAACAGGGGTGGGAGCAGTACTTC. The encoded protein is CASSLEQGWEQYF.